These 2 T cell receptor beta chains share one sample of origin, sequenced in a study of CD8 T cells in ankylosing spondylitis. Study-wide results and caveats: Seven or eight highly homologous variants formed a TCR beta motif that appeared characteristic of ankylosing spondylitis blood.

TCRdb fed the 5' RACE reads into MiXCR, producing one record per CDR3 protein. Among approximately 550,000 distinct CDR3 sequences listed, roughly 13% were seen once. Their cognate antigens are unknown. Sequences were obtained from blood, either unsorted or a sorted T cell fraction (not recorded which). These receptors were obtained from a male donor with ankylosing spondylitis.

The chain couples TRBV6-2 or TRBV6-3 to TRBJ2-7; 8 bases line up with TRBD2. The germline CDR1 and CDR2 sequences are MNHEY and SVGEGT. The CDR3 has 15 residues. Germline trimming cut 2 bases from V and 4 bases from J; bases unmatched to any gene: 7. The DNA for the CDR3 is TGTGCCAGCAGTTACCGGGCTAGCGGGTCGTACGAGCAGTACGTC. Its translation is CASSYRASGSYEQYV.

This clonotype was picked up a small number of times. This rearrangement joins TRBV12-3 or TRBV12-4 to TRBJ1-1, with a weak D call TRBD1 (6 bases). The V end was cut by 4 bases, the J end by 1 base, with 10 bases between. The CDR3 sequence is 14 residues long. The CDR3 region is CASSSTGTNTEAFF. The DNA of the CDR3 is TGTGCCAGCAGTTCAACAGGGACGAACACTGAAGCTTTCTTT.